This T cell receptor beta chain was captured in a study of T cell responses to AZD1222 COVID-19 vaccine. V was pared by 6 bases and J by 3 bases, with 14 bases between. CDR3 length: 14 residues. Germline lookup yields CDR1 ENHRY and CDR2 SYGVKD. About this clone itself: No antigen is known for it.

Regarding the study as a whole: None of the repertoires were sampled until the peak T cell response had passed. Reportedly, nearly half the spike-specific TCRs target unmutated variant regions. Spike-specific TCR breadth rose after two AZD1222 doses, and depth rose as well.

Clones were read by immunoSEQ multiplex PCR, and TCRdb kept only the in-frame ones, dropping some. The sample lists approximately 160,000 clones; about 91% were seen once. The source is an adult in good health. The sample consisted of peripheral blood, taken on day 0 of AZD1222 vaccination. The chain links TRBV10-3 to TRBJ1-1, with a possible D match to TRBD1 (6 bases). The CDR3 coding sequence is TGTGCCATCAGCGGGGGACATATGGACACTGAAGCTTTCTTT. This sequence encodes CAISGGHMDTEAFF.